These T cell receptor beta chains were read from a single sample in a study of T cell changes during pregnancy in multiple sclerosis. Clones were sequenced by immunoSEQ multiplex PCR, and TCRdb holds only the in-frame ones, with some missing. This table has about 120,000 clones, under 95% appearing once. Sample: peripheral blood, taken before pregnancy. Receptors originate from a female donor with multiple sclerosis, enrolled in a pregnancy study. The CDR3 runs from the conserved cysteine through the conserved F or W. The D gene is left open where the match is weak. Expanded clones get a size class; other rows say once, few or many, or leave the size out.

TRBJ1-1,NA,TRBV18,NA,TGTGCCAGCTCACCAAACGAGGGAGACACTGAAGCTTTCTTT,CASSPNEGDTEAFF
TRBJ1-6,TRBD1,TRBV5-1,once,TGCGCCAGCAGCTCGGACAGGGAAGCTTCACCCCTCCACTTT,CASSSDREASPLHF
TRBJ2-3,TRBD1,TRBV6-6,NA,TGTGCCAGCAGGACAGGGAAAGGCACAGATACGCAGTATTTT,CASRTGKGTDTQYF
TRBJ1-5,NA,TRBV19,NA,TGTGCCAGTAACACGGGGGTCAGGCAGCCCCAGCATTTT,CASNTGVRQPQHF
TRBJ1-4,NA,TRBV9,NA,TGTGCCAGCAGCAGAGCTGCAACTAATGAAAAACTGTTTTTT,CASSRAATNEKLFF
TRBJ2-7,NA,TRBV6-5,NA,TGTGCCAGCAGTAACGCACGGGGCTCCTACGAGCAGTACTTC,CASSNARGSYEQYF
TRBJ2-1,TRBD2,TRBV9,NA,TGTGCCAGCAGCGCGGGACTAGCGGGGGTTAGCTCCTACAATGAGCAGTTCTTC,CASSAGLAGVSSYNEQFF
TRBJ2-5,NA,TRBV27,NA,TGTGCCAGCAGTTCACTATCCCGGGGGATAAACCAAGAGACCCAGTACTTC,CASSSLSRGINQETQYF
TRBJ1-5,TRBD1,TRBV5-6,NA,TGTGCCAGCAGCTTGCGAGGGGGCGTCCCTAATCAGCCCCAGCATTTT,CASSLRGGVPNQPQHF
TRBJ1-1,NA,TRBV6-5,NA,TGTGCCAGCAGTTACCACACCGCGAACACTGAAGCTTTCTTT,CASSYHTANTEAFF
TRBJ2-3,NA,TRBV25-1,once,TGTGCCAGCAGTGATTTATGGGAGGTGAGCACAGATACGCAGTATTTT,CASSDLWEVSTDTQYF
TRBJ1-5,NA,TRBV19,NA,TGTGCCAGTAGTATGGGAGGTAGTTACGGCAATCAGCCCCAGCATTTT,CASSMGGSYGNQPQHF
TRBJ2-5,NA,TRBV18,NA,TGTGCCAGCTCCCCCAAAGAGACCCAGTACTTC,CASSPKETQYF
TRBJ1-4,NA,TRBV7-6,NA,TGTGCCAGCAGCACTGACAGGACCGCTAATGAAAAACTGTTTTTT,CASSTDRTANEKLFF
TRBJ2-7,TRBD1,TRBV19,NA,TGTGCCAGTAGTACCCGACAGGGAACCTACGAGCAGTACTTC,CASSTRQGTYEQYF
TRBJ2-1,NA,TRBV7-9,NA,TGTGCCAGCAGCTTAGTGGGGTCAGGCGGGGCCGTCAGTAGTGAGCAGTTCTTC,CASSLVGSGGAVSSEQFF